This T cell receptor (beta chain) was identified during a study of Ad26.COV2.S vaccination and SARS-CoV-2 variants. Study context: Participants got Ad26.COV2.S intramuscularly, once or twice 56 days apart. Study-wide points: TCR breadth and depth analyses may have underestimated total T cell responses.

The CDR3 spans 13 residues. Trimming removed 3 bases at V and 13 bases at J, with 18 bases between. CDR1 SGHVS and CDR2 FQNEAQ come from the germline V gene. Regarding this clone: The antigen is unknown.

Using immunoSEQ multiplex PCR, the repertoire was profiled, and TCRdb retains in-frame clones only, with some absent. This sample has under 400,000 clones; around 90% occur once, and the top ten carry 3.4%. Treatment meaning: 19 received Ad26.COV2.S at low or high dose, single or two shots; about 5 received placebo; per-sample allocation not given. Day 63 after the first vaccine or placebo injection was the time point for sampling. A Boston adult aged 18-55 years was the donor. The source was peripheral blood, collected in a trial of Ad26.COV2.S vaccine versus placebo. The genes are TRBV7-8 and TRBJ1-1, with D maybe TRBD1 (5 bases). This sequence originates from a person between 18 and 60 years old who received the Ad26.COV2.S COVID-19 vaccine or a placebo. CDR3 DNA sequence: TGTGCCAGCAGCTTGGTGTCAGAGGCGAGGGGTTTCTTT. This translates into CASSLVSEARGFF.